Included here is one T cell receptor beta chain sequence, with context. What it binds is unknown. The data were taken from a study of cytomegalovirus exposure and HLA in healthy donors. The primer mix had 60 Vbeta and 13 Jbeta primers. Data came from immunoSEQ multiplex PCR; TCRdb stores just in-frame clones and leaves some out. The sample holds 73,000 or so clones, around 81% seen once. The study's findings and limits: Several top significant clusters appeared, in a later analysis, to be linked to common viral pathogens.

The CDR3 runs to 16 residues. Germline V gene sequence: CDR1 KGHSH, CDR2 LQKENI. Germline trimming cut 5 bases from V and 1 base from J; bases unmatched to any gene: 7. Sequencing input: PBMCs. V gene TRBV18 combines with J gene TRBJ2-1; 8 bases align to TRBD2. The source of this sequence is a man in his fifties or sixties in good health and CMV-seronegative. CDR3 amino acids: CASSAILAASYNEQFF. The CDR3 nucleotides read TGTGCCAGCTCAGCAATACTAGCGGCATCCTACAATGAGCAGTTCTTC.